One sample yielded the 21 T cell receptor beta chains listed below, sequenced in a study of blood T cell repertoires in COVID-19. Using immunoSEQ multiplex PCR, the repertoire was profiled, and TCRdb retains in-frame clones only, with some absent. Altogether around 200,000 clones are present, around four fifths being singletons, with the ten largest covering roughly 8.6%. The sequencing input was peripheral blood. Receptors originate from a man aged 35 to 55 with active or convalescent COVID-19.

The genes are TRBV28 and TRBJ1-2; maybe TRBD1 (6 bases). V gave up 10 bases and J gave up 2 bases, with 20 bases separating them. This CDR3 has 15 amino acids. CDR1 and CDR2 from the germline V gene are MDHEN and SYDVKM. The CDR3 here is CATLSPPTGNYGYTF. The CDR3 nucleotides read TGTGCCACGCTTTCACCTCCAACAGGGAACTATGGCTACACCTTC.

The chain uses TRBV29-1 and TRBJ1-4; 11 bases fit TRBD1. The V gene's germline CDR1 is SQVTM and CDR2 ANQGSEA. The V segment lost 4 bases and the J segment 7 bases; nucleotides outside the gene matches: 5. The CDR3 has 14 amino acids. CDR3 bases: TGCAGCGTTGGGAGCGGGACAGGGGGTGAAAAACTGTTTTTT. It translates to CSVGSGTGGEKLFF.

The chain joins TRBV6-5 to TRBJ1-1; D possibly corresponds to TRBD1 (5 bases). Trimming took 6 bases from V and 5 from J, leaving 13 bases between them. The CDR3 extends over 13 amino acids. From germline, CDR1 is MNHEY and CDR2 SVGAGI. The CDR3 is CASSPGGGTEAFF. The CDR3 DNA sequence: TGTGCCAGCAGCCCCGGGGGTGGGACTGAAGCTTTCTTT.

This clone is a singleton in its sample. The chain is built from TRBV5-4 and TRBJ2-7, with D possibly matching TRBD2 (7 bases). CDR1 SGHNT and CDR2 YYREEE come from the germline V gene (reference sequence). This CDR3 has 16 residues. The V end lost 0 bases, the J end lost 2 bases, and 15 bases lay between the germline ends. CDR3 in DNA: TGTGCCAGCAGCTTGGTTTCCGGGGGGCCACCCTACGAGCAGTACTTC. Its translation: CASSLVSGGPPYEQYF.

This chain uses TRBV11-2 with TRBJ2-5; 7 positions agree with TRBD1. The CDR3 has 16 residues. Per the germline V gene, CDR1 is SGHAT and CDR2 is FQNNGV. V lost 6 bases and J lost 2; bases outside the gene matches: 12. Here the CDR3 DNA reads TGTGCCAGCAGACAAAGAGGACAGGAGCCGCAAGAGACCCAGTACTTC. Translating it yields CASRQRGQEPQETQYF.

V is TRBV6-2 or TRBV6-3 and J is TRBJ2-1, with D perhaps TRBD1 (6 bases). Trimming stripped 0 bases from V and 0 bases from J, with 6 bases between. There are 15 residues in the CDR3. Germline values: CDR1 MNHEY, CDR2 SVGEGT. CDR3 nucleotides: TGTGCCAGCAGTTACTCGGGGGCCTCCTACAATGAGCAGTTCTTC. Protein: CASSYSGASYNEQFF.

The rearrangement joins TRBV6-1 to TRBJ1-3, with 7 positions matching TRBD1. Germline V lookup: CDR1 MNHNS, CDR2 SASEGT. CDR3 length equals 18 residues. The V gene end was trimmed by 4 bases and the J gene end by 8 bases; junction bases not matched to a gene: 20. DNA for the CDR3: TGTGCCAGCAGTGTGGACAGGCATACGACACCCCGGGTGGACACCATATATTTT. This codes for CASSVDRHTTPRVDTIYF.

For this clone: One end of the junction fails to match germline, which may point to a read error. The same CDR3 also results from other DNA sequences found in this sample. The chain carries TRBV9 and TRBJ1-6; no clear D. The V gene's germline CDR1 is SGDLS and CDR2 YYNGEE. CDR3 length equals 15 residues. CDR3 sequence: CASSVDGGINSPLHF. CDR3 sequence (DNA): TGTGCCAGTAGCGTAGATGGCGGTATAAATTCACCCCTCCACTTT.

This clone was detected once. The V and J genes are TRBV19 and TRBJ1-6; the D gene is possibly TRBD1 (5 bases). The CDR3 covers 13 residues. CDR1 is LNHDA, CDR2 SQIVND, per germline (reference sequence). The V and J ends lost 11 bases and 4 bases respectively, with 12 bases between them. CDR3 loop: CAPTQGYNSPLHF. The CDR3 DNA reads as TGTGCCCCAACCCAGGGATATAATTCACCCCTCCACTTT.

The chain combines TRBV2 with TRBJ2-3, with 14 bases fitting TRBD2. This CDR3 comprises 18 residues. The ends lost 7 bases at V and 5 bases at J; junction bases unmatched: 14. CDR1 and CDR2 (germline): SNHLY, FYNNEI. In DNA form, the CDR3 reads TGTGCCAGCACCCTGGGACTAGCGGGGGCCAAGGGAGGAGATACGCAGTATTTT. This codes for CASTLGLAGAKGGDTQYF.

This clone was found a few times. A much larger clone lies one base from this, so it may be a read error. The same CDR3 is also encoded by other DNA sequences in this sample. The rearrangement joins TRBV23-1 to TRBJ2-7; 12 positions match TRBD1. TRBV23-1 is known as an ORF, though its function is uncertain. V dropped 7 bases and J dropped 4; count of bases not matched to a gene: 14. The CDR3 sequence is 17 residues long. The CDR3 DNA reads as TGCGCCAGCAAATCAAGGGGGAAGGGACAGGGGGCTTACGAGCAGTACTTC. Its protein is CASKSRGKGQGAYEQYF.

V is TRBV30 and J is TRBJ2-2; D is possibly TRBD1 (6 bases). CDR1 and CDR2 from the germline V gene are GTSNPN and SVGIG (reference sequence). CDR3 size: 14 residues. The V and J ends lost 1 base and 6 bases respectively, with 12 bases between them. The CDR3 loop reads CAWSADSRAGELFF. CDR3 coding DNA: TGTGCCTGGAGTGCGGACAGTAGGGCCGGGGAGCTGTTTTTT.

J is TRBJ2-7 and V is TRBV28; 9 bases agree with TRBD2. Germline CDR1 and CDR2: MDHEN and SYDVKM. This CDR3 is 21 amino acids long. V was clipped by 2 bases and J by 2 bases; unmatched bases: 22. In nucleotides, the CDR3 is TGTGCCAGCAGTTTACATTTTGAACGGGCCTCGCGGGCGGGGGGGGCCTACGAGCAGTACTTC. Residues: CASSLHFERASRAGGAYEQYF.

The CDR3 sequence: CASSQAIPYDRVGTKNTEAFF. As DNA, the CDR3 is TGCGCCAGCAGCCAAGCCATCCCGTACGACCGGGTCGGGACAAAGAACACTGAAGCTTTCTTT. The rearrangement links TRBV4-1 to TRBJ1-1; maybe TRBD1 (6 bases). Germline V gene sequence: CDR1 MGHRA, CDR2 YSYEKL. The germline V and J ends were trimmed by 1 base and 1 base, with 28 bases remaining between them. There are 21 residues in the CDR3.

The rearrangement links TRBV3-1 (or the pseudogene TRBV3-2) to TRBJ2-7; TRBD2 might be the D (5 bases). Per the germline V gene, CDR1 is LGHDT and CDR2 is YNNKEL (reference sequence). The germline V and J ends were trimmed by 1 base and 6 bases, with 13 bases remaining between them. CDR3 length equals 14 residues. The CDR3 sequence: CASSQANSRGEQYF. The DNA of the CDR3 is TGTGCCAGCAGCCAAGCAAACAGCCGGGGCGAGCAGTACTTC.

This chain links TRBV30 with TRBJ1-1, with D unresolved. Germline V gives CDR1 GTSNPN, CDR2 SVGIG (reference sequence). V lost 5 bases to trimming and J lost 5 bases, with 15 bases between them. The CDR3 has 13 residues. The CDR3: CAWERGMGTEAFF. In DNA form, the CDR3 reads TGTGCCTGGGAACGGGGTATGGGTACTGAAGCTTTCTTT.

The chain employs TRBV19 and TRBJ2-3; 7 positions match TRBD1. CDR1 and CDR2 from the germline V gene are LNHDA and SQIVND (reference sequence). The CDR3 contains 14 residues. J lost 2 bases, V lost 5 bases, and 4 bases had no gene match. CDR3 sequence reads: CASSLGTVTDTQYF. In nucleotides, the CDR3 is TGTGCCAGTAGTCTCGGGACAGTCACAGATACGCAGTATTTT.

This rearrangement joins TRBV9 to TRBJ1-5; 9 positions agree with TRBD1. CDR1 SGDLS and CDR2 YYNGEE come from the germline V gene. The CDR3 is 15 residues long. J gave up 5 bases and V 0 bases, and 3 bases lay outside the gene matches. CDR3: CASSVGGQGYQPQHF. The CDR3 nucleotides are TGTGCCAGCAGCGTAGGAGGACAGGGGTATCAGCCCCAGCATTTT.

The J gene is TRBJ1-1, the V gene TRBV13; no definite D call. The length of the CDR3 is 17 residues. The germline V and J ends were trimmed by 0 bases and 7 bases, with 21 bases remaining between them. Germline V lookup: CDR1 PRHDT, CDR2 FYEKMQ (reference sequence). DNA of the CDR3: TGTGCCAGCAGCTTAGGCGGGGTGGAGGGTTACTCGCATGAAGCTTTCTTT. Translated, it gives CASSLGGVEGYSHEAFF. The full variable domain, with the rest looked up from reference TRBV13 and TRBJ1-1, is AAGVIQSPRHLIKEKRETATLKCYPIPRHDTVYWYQQGPGQDPQFLISFYEKMQSDKGSIPDRFSAQQFSDYHSELNMSSLELGDSALYFCASSLGGVEGYSHEAFFGQGTRLTVV.

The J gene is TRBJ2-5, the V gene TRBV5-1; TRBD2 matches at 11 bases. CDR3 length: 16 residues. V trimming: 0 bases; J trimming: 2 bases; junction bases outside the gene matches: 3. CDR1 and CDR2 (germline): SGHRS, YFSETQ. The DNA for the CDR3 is TGCGCCAGCAGCTTGGCTAGCGGGGGGCTACAAGAGACCCAGTACTTC. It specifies CASSLASGGLQETQYF. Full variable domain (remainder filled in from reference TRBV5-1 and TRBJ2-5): KAGVTQTPRYLIKTRGQQVTLSCSPISGHRSVSWYQQTPGQGLQFLFEYFSETQRNKGNFPGRFSGRQFSNSRSEMNVSTLELGDSALYLCASSLASGGLQETQYFGPGTRLLVL.

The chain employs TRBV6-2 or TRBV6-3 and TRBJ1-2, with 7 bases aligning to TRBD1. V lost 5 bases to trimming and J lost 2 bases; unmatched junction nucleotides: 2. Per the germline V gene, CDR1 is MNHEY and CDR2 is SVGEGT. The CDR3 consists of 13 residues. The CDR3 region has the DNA TGTGCCAGCAGTCCGGGACAGAACTATGGCTACACCTTC. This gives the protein CASSPGQNYGYTF.